The clone carrying this T cell receptor beta chain was recorded at least ten times. No antigen is known for it. Hyperthyroidism qualified as stable when ophthalmopathy did not develop within 18 months of follow-up. Certain patients were not enrolled. These were patients with other autoimmune diseases, uncontrolled infections, pregnancy or lactation. The sequenced template was RNA, covering the TCR beta CDR3 region. First-round RT-PCR employed HTBI primers, with a second-round multiplex PCR after it. TCRdb redid the calling of the multiplex PCR reads with MiXCR, one entry per CDR3 protein. There are roughly 350,000 distinct CDR3 sequences in the sample; about 15% occur only once, and roughly 2.3% lies in the top ten. This sample was taken from a study of Graves' ophthalmopathy and Graves' hyperthyroidism. Broader study findings: In predicting ophthalmopathy progression, the model reached 65% to 71% sensitivity and under 85% specificity. Ophthalmopathy versus stable hyperthyroidism: 13-signature model gave under 90% sensitivity, less than 82% specificity.

The origin of this receptor is an adult woman with stable Graves' hyperthyroidism. Sequencing input: peripheral blood.

In DNA form, the CDR3 reads TGCGCCAGCAGCCAAGTCGGACTAGCTAACTATGGCTACACCTTC. It yields the protein CASSQVGLANYGYTF. The gene calls are TRBV4-3 and TRBJ1-2; D unresolved. The CDR3 totals 15 residues. Trimming left V 1 base short and J 0 bases short, with 9 bases between. Germline CDR1 LGHNA, CDR2 YSLEER.